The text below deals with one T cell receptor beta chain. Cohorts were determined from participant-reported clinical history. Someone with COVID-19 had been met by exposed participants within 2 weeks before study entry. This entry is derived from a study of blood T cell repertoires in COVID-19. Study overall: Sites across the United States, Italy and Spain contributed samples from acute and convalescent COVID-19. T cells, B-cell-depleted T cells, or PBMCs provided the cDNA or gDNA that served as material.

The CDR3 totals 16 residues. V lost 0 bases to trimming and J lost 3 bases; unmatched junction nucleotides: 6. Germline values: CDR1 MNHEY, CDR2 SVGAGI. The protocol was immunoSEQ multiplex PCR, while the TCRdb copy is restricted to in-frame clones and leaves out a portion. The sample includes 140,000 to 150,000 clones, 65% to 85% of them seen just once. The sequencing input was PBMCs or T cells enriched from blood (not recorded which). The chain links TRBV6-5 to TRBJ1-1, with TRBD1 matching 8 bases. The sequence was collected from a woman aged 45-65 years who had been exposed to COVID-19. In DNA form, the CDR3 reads TGTGCCAGCAGTTACTCGCTCACAGGGGGAGACACTGAAGCTTTCTTT. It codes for CASSYSLTGGDTEAFF.